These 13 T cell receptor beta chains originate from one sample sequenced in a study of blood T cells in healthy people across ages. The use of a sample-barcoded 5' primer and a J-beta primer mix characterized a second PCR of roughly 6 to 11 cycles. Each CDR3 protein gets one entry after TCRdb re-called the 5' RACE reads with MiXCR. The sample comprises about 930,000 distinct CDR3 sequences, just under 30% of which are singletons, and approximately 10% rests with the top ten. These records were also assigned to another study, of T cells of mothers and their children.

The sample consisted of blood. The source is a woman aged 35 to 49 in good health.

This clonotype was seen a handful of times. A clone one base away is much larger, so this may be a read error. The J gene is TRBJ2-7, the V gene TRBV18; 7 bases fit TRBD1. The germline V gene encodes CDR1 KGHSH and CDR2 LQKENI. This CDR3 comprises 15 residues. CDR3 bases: TGTGTCAGCTCACCAAAAGGGGGCATACCCTACGAGCAGTACTTC. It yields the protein CVSSPKGGIPYEQYF.

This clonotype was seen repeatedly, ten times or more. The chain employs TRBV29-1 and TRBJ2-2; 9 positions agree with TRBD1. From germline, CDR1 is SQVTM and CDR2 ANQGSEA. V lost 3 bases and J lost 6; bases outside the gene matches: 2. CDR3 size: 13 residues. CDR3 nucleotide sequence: TGCAGCGTTGAGACAGGGGGAGCCGGGGAGCTGTTTTTT. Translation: CSVETGGAGELFF.

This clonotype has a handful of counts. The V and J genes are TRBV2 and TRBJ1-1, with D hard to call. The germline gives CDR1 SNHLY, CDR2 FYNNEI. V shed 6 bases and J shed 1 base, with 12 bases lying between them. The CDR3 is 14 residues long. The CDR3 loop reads CASRYQQENTEAFF. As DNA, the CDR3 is TGTGCCAGCAGGTACCAGCAAGAGAACACTGAAGCTTTCTTT. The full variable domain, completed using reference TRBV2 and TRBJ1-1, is EPEVTQTPSHQVTQMGQEVILRCVPISNHLYFYWYRQILGQKVEFLVSFYNNEISEKSEIFDDQFSVERPDGSNFTLKIRSTKLEDSAMYFCASRYQQENTEAFFGQGTRLTVV.

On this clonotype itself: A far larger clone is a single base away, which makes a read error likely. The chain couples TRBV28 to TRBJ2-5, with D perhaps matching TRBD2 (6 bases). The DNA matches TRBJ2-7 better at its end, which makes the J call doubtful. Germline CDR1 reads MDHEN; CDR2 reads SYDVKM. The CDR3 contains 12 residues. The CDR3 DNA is TGTACCAGCAGTTTGGAGGGGAACGAGCAGTACTTC. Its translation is CTSSLEGNEQYF.

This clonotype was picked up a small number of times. CDR3 nucleotides: TGTGCCAGCAGCTTAACCGCCCTGAACACTGAAGCTTTCTTT. It yields the protein CASSLTALNTEAFF. The gene calls are TRBV7-9 and TRBJ1-1; no definite D call. Per germline, CDR1 SEHNR and CDR2 FQNEAQ (reference sequence). The CDR3 spans 14 residues. V shed 2 bases and J shed 0 bases, with 7 bases lying between them.

The CDR3 DNA reads as TGCAGTGCTAGAGATTCGGGACAGGGTCTATATGGCTACACCTTC. Translation gives CSARDSGQGLYGYTF. The gene calls are TRBV20-1 and TRBJ1-2; 9 positions match TRBD1. The CDR3 is 15 amino acids. Germline V CDR1 and CDR2: DFQATT, SNEGSKA (reference sequence). V gave up 0 bases and J gave up 5 bases; unmatched junction bases: 7.

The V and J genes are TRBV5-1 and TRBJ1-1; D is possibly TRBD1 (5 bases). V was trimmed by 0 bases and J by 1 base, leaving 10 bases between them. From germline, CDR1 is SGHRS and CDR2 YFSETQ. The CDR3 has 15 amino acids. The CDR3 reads CASSLARGSNTEAFF. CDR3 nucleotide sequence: TGCGCCAGCAGCTTGGCTCGGGGGTCGAACACTGAAGCTTTCTTT.

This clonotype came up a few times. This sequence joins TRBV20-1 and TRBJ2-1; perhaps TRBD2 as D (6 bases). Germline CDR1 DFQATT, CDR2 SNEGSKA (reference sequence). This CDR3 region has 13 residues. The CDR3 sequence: CSSTKGTLDEQFF. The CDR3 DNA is TGCAGCTCCACGAAAGGGACTCTCGATGAGCAGTTCTTC.

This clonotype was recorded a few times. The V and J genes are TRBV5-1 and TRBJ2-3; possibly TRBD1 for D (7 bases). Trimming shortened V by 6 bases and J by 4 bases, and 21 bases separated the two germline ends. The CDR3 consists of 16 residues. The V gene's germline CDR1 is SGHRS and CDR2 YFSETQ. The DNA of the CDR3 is TGCGCCAGCACCACCGGACTACAAGGGGGCCCAGATACGCAGTATTTT. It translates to CASTTGLQGGPDTQYF.

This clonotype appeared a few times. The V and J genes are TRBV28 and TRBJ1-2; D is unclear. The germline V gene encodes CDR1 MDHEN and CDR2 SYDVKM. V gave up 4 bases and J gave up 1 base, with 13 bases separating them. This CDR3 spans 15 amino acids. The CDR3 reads CASSSSRVNNYGYTF. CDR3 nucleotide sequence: TGTGCCAGCAGTTCCTCCCGGGTAAATAACTATGGCTACACCTTC.

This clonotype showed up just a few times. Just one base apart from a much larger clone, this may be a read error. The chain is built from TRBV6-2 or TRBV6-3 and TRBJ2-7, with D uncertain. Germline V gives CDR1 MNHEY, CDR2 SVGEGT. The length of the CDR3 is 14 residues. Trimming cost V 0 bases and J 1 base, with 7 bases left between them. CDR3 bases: TGTGCCAGCAGTTACTCGATACGGTCCTACGAGCAGTACTTC. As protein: CASSYSIRSYEQYF.

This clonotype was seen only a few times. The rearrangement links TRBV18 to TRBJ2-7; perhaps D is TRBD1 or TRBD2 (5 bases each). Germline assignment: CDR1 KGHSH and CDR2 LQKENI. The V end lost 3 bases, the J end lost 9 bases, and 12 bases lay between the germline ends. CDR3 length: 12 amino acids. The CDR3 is CASSPRGEGQYF. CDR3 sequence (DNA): TGTGCCAGCTCACCGAGGGGTGAGGGGCAGTACTTC.

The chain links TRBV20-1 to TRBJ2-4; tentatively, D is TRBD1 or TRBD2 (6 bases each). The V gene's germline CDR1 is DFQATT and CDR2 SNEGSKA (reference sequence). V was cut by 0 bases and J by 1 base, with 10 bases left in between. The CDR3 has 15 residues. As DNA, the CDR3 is TGCAGTGCTAGAGAACGGGGGCCCGCCAAAAACATTCAGTACTTC. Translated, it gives CSARERGPAKNIQYF.